This is a list of T cell receptor beta chains from one sample in a study of CD8+ T cells in alopecia areata. Profiled with immunoSEQ multiplex PCR; TCRdb holds only in-frame clones, not every one. This table has about 74,000 clones, approximately 30% appearing once. Sequenced here: CD8+ T cells sorted from blood, sampled at week 4, from a patient treated with tofacitinib. Receptors were obtained from a human donor with alopecia areata. CDR3s include the opening cysteine and the closing phenylalanine or tryptophan. The D gene is left open where the match is weak. Not all rows give a size; the values are once, few, many and, for expanded clones, a class.

NA TRBJ2-7 NA TRBV9 CASSVGTGWEQYF TGTGCCAGCAGCGTAGGAACGGGCTGGGAGCAGTACTTC
NA TRBJ2-7 NA TRBV29-1 CSVEVALREQYF TGCAGCGTTGAGGTCGCCCTCCGCGAGCAGTACTTC
NA TRBJ2-1 TRBD2 TRBV29-1 CSVHSGSSYNEQFF TGCAGCGTTCATAGCGGGAGCTCCTACAATGAGCAGTTCTTC
few TRBJ1-1 TRBD1 TRBV6-1 CASSESRTGGTEAFF TGTGCCAGCAGTGAGTCTCGAACAGGGGGCACTGAAGCTTTCTTT
NA TRBJ1-2 NA TRBV29-1 CSVDRGYYGYTF TGCAGCGTTGATCGGGGGTACTATGGCTACACCTTC
NA TRBJ2-1 NA TRBV27 CASSLGGYNEQFF TGTGCCAGCAGTTTAGGGGGTTACAATGAGCAGTTCTTC
NA TRBJ2-5 TRBD2 TRBV12-5 CASGLREGNRETQYF TGTGCTAGTGGTTTGCGGGAGGGGAATAGGGAGACCCAGTACTTC
NA TRBJ2-3 NA TRBV29-1 CSVEADTQYF TGCAGCGTTGAGGCAGATACGCAGTATTTT
few TRBJ2-5 NA TRBV6-5 CASRWGETQYF TGTGCCAGCAGATGGGGCGAGACCCAGTACTTC
NA TRBJ2-5 TRBD1 TRBV25-1 CASSRSDRGPMGETQYF TGTGCCAGCAGTCGGTCGGACAGGGGCCCTATGGGGGAGACCCAGTACTTC
NA TRBJ2-2 NA TRBV19 CASSMNRASAGELFF TGTGCCAGTAGTATGAACAGGGCGTCGGCCGGGGAGCTGTTTTTT
few TRBJ2-1 NA TRBV29-1 CSVERRTGEQFF TGCAGCGTTGAGCGTAGAACTGGTGAGCAGTTCTTC
NA TRBJ2-1 NA TRBV27 CASSELSSYNEQFF TGTGCCAGCAGTGAACTAAGCTCCTACAATGAGCAGTTCTTC
NA TRBJ2-1 TRBD2 TRBV9 CASSVSGSKNEQFF TGTGCCAGCAGCGTTAGCGGGAGTAAGAATGAGCAGTTCTTC
NA TRBJ1-2 NA TRBV19 CASKESDRPNYGYTF TGTGCCAGTAAGGAGTCGGACAGACCTAACTATGGCTACACCTTC